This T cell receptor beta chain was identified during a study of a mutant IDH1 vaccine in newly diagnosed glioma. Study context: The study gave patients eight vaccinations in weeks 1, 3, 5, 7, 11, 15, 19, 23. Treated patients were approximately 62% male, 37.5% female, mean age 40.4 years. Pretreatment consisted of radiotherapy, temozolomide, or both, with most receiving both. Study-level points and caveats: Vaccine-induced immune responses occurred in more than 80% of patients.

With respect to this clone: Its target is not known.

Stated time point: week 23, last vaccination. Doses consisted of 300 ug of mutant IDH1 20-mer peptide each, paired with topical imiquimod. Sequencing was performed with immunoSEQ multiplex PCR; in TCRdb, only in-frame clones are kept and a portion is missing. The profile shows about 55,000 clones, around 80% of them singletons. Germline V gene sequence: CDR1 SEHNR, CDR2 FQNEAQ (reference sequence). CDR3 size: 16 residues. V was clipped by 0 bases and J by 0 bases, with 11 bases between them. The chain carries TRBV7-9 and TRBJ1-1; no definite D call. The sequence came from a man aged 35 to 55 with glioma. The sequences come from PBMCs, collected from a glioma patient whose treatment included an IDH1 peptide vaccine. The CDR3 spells CASSLALGRLNTEAFF. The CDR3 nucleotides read TGTGCCAGCAGCTTAGCACTAGGACGGTTGAACACTGAAGCTTTCTTT.